The clone carrying this T cell receptor (beta chain) has only a few counts. Lactation, pregnancy, other autoimmune disease or uncontrolled infection excluded patients. RNA transcripts served as the template for amplifying TCR beta CDR3 regions. The primer set for the first-round RT-PCR of the TCR CDR3 was HTBI. Each CDR3 protein is one row after TCRdb ran MiXCR on the multiplex PCR reads. The sample has 20,000 to 30,000 distinct CDR3 sequences; under 55% are singletons. The sample comes from a study of T cells in Graves' hyperthyroidism and ophthalmopathy. Germline V gene sequence: CDR1 LNHDA, CDR2 SQIVND (reference sequence). The CDR3 is made up of 14 amino acids. V lost 5 bases and J 5 bases, leaving 15 bases between the germline ends.

The specimen sequenced was blood. The receptor comes from a woman aged 35 to 49 with Graves' hyperthyroidism that later progressed to Graves' ophthalmopathy. The chain carries TRBV19 and TRBJ1-1, with unresolved D. In nucleotides, the CDR3 is TGTGCCAGTAGTCCTGAGAGATGGGGAACTGAAGCTTTCTTT. Translating gives CASSPERWGTEAFF.